This entry is about one TCR beta chain. The data were produced by immunoSEQ multiplex PCR, yet TCRdb's version contains in-frame clones alone and is incomplete. The table records 180,000 or so clones, around 94% of them present only once. The data stem from a study of T cell responses to AZD1222 COVID-19 vaccine. The germline gives CDR1 SGHKS, CDR2 YYEKEE (reference sequence). The length of the CDR3 is 13 residues. Trimming cost V 5 bases and J 4 bases, with 10 bases left between them. This TCR was recovered from an adult in good health. The rearrangement joins TRBV5-5 to TRBJ1-3, with TRBD1 as a possible D gene (6 bases). Specimen: peripheral blood, collected on day 0 of AZD1222 vaccination. The CDR3 nucleotides are TGTGCCAGCAGATCTACAGGGGGAAACACCATATATTTT. This codes for CASRSTGGNTIYF.